Listed below are T cell receptor beta chains from one sample, sequenced in a study of T cells and Merkel cell carcinoma outcomes. Produced via immunoSEQ multiplex PCR; TCRdb's table is partial and in-frame only. The repertoire holds 14,000 or so clones, with 80% to 95% as singletons. Source material: tumor tissue from Merkel cell carcinoma. The receptors come from a human donor with Merkel cell carcinoma. Both conserved end residues are part of each CDR3. D genes are given only for firm matches. The size entry is marked missing in some rows and otherwise reads once, few, many or a size class.

abundance	d_gene	v_gene	j_gene	CDR3aa	CDR3nt
.	.	TRBV6-5	TRBJ1-1	CASSSRGGAFF	TGTGCCAGCAGCTCCAGGGGTGGTGCTTTCTTT
.	.	TRBV29-1	TRBJ2-3	CSVVRGHLSDTQYF	TGCAGCGTTGTGCGGGGGCATCTTTCAGATACGCAGTATTTT
.	.	TRBV30	TRBJ1-5	CAWSVQDGRDGPQHF	TGTGCCTGGAGTGTACAAGATGGCAGGGATGGGCCCCAGCATTTT
.	TRBD1	TRBV7-9	TRBJ1-2	CASSLWTGEPRGYTF	TGTGCCAGCAGCTTATGGACAGGGGAGCCGAGAGGCTACACCTTC
.	.	TRBV15	TRBJ2-5	CATSSEAWYQETQYF	TGTGCCACTAGCAGCGAGGCCTGGTACCAAGAGACCCAGTACTTC
.	.	TRBV7-8	TRBJ2-3	CASSLLTDTQYF	TGTGCCAGCAGCTTGTTGACAGATACGCAGTATTTT
.	.	TRBV25-1	TRBJ2-5	CASSESAGAQETQYF	TGTGCCAGCAGTGAATCCGCGGGGGCCCAAGAGACCCAGTACTTC
.	.	TRBV2	TRBJ2-1	CASSNLAGGDLDEQFF	TGTGCCAGCAGTAATTTGGCAGGGGGGGATTTGGATGAGCAGTTCTTC
.	TRBD2	TRBV10-3	TRBJ2-1	CAISETPGTSGSPHEQFF	TGTGCCATTAGTGAGACCCCCGGGACTAGCGGGAGTCCGCATGAGCAGTTCTTC
.	TRBD1	TRBV6-5	TRBJ1-2	CASSRTQGGNSGYTF	TGTGCCAGCAGTCGAACCCAGGGGGGAAATAGTGGCTACACCTTC
medium-sized	.	TRBV7-6	TRBJ2-1	CASSNGNDEQFF	TGTGCCAGCAGCAACGGGAATGATGAGCAGTTCTTC
.	.	TRBV2	TRBJ1-2	CASSVDSYYYGYTF	TGTGCCAGCAGTGTGGACAGCTACTACTATGGCTACACCTTC
once	.	TRBV6-5	TRBJ2-3	CASSYSTFGGRDTQYF	TGTGCCAGCAGTTACTCGACCTTCGGGGGTAGAGATACGCAGTATTTT
few	TRBD1	TRBV4-1	TRBJ2-5	CASSQDWTGSGTQYF	TGCGCCAGCAGCCAAGATTGGACAGGGAGTGGGACCCAGTACTTC
.	.	TRBV5-1	TRBJ1-1	CASSPGQNTEAFF	TGCGCCAGCAGCCCCGGGCAGAACACTGAAGCTTTCTTT
once	.	TRBV6-5	TRBJ2-2	CASWESTGTGELFF	TGTGCCAGCTGGGAAAGTACAGGGACCGGGGAGCTGTTTTTT
.	TRBD1	TRBV5-4	TRBJ2-5	CASSLGDRGETQYF	TGTGCCAGCAGCTTGGGGGACAGGGGGGAGACCCAGTACTTC
.	.	TRBV30	TRBJ2-1	CAWSETGNEQFF	TGTGCCTGGAGTGAGACTGGCAATGAGCAGTTCTTC
.	.	TRBV7-2	TRBJ1-2	CASSTRDALWYGYTF	TGTGCCAGCAGTACCCGGGACGCCTTATGGTATGGCTACACCTTC
.	TRBD1	TRBV29-1	TRBJ2-3	CSVPRDRFTDTQYF	TGCAGCGTGCCCCGGGACAGATTCACAGATACGCAGTATTTT
once	.	TRBV4-3	TRBJ1-2	CASSQDLQAPILGGYTF	TGCGCCAGCAGCCAAGATCTACAGGCTCCGATCCTGGGTGGCTACACCTTC
.	.	TRBV15	TRBJ2-7	CATSGPARDYEQYF	TGTGCCACCAGCGGGCCGGCAAGGGACTACGAGCAGTACTTC
.	.	TRBV12-5	TRBJ2-5	CASGLPMTGQETQYF	TGTGCTAGTGGTTTGCCAATGACAGGCCAAGAGACCCAGTACTTC
.	TRBD2	TRBV5-6	TRBJ2-5	CASSLLAGERETQYF	TGTGCCAGCAGCTTGCTAGCGGGAGAGCGGGAGACCCAGTACTTC
.	TRBD1	TRBV18	TRBJ2-2	CASSPRQGDAAGELFF	TGTGCCAGCTCACCACGACAGGGGGACGCGGCCGGGGAGCTGTTTTTT
.	.	TRBV10-3	TRBJ2-1	CAISEDRGLRNEQFF	TGTGCCATCAGTGAAGATCGGGGGCTTAGGAATGAGCAGTTCTTC
.	TRBD1	TRBV2	TRBJ2-7	CASSGQGYEQYF	TGTGCCAGCAGCGGACAGGGATACGAGCAGTACTTC
.	.	TRBV7-2	TRBJ2-7	CASSFVAVNSYEQYF	TGTGCCAGCAGCTTTGTAGCGGTTAACTCCTACGAGCAGTACTTC
.	TRBD1	TRBV5-1	TRBJ1-1	CASSWGQGWTEAFF	TGCGCCAGCAGCTGGGGACAGGGATGGACTGAAGCTTTCTTT
.	.	TRBV5-4	TRBJ2-7	CASSYDTYEQYF	TGTGCCAGCAGTTACGACACCTACGAGCAGTACTTC
.	TRBD1	TRBV4-2	TRBJ2-1	CASSRRDRLYNEQFF	TGTGCCAGCAGCCGCCGGGACAGGCTCTACAATGAGCAGTTCTTC
.	.	TRBV12-5	TRBJ1-1	CASGLRGNTEAFF	TGTGCTAGTGGTTTGCGGGGGAACACTGAAGCTTTCTTT
.	TRBD1	TRBV5-3	TRBJ2-1	CARSPEDRTGQFF	TGTGCCAGAAGTCCAGAAGACAGGACAGGGCAGTTCTTC
.	.	TRBV6-6	TRBJ2-3	CASSDQPFYADTQYF	TGTGCCAGCAGTGACCAGCCTTTTTACGCAGATACGCAGTATTTT
.	.	TRBV7-2	TRBJ1-1	CASSLPPGEAFF	TGTGCCAGCAGCTTACCGCCCGGGGAAGCTTTCTTT
.	TRBD1	TRBV18	TRBJ1-1	CASSHPGGSNTEAFF	TGTGCCAGCTCACACCCAGGGGGATCGAACACTGAAGCTTTCTTT
.	.	TRBV4-2	TRBJ2-7	CASSLNGGYEQYF	TGTGCCAGCAGCCTCAACGGGGGCTACGAGCAGTACTTC
.	.	TRBV11-2	TRBJ2-7	CASSKGLLYEQYF	TGTGCCAGCAGCAAAGGACTTCTCTACGAGCAGTACTTC
.	TRBD1	TRBV2	TRBJ1-6	CASRGQYNSPLHF	TGTGCCAGCAGGGGACAGTATAATTCACCCCTCCACTTT
.	TRBD1	TRBV30	TRBJ2-7	CAWSEDREANEQYF	TGTGCCTGGAGTGAGGACAGGGAGGCCAACGAGCAGTACTTC
.	.	TRBV29-1	TRBJ1-1	CSVERGMDTEAFF	TGCAGCGTTGAGAGAGGGATGGACACTGAAGCTTTCTTT
.	.	TRBV18	TRBJ2-7	CASSPTGNYEQYF	TGTGCCAGCTCACCTACAGGGAACTACGAGCAGTACTTC
.	.	TRBV30	TRBJ2-7	CAWSHLSYEQYF	TGTGCCTGGAGTCATTTATCCTACGAGCAGTACTTC
.	.	TRBV5-6	TRBJ1-6	CASSLTIRGLDSPLHF	TGTGCCAGCAGCTTGACCATCCGGGGGTTGGATTCACCCCTCCACTTT
.	.	TRBV10-3	TRBJ2-1	CATQIANKGSEQFF	TGTGCCACCCAGATAGCGAACAAAGGAAGTGAGCAGTTCTTC
.	.	TRBV2	TRBJ2-7	CASSENYRSYEQYF	TGTGCCAGCAGTGAAAACTATAGGTCCTACGAGCAGTACTTC
.	TRBD1	TRBV4-3	TRBJ1-6	CASSQDAGQYNSPLHF	TGCGCCAGCAGCCAAGATGCGGGACAGTACAATTCACCCCTCCACTTT
once	.	TRBV2	TRBJ2-1	CASSENVYNEQFF	TGTGCCAGCAGTGAAAATGTGTACAATGAGCAGTTCTTC
.	TRBD2	TRBV4-3	TRBJ2-7	CASSQARTSGGPPYEQYF	TGCGCCAGCAGCCAAGCAAGGACTAGCGGGGGGCCCCCCTACGAGCAGTACTTC
once	.	TRBV7-8	TRBJ2-3	CASSFISGTRSTDTQYF	TGTGCCAGCAGCTTCATATCCGGGACCAGATCCACAGATACGCAGTATTTT
.	.	TRBV7-9	TRBJ2-5	CASSLRVQETQYF	TGTGCCAGCAGCCTCAGGGTCCAAGAGACCCAGTACTTC
.	TRBD2	TRBV28	TRBJ2-1	CASSTPGLAGDNEQFF	TGTGCCAGCAGCACCCCGGGACTAGCGGGAGATAATGAGCAGTTCTTC
few	.	TRBV19	TRBJ1-2	CASKTAHYGYTF	TGTGCCAGTAAGACAGCACACTATGGCTACACCTTC
.	TRBD2	TRBV6-1	TRBJ2-7	CASSEWGTGGPYEQYF	TGTGCCAGCAGTGAATGGGGGACGGGAGGGCCCTACGAGCAGTACTTC
.	.	TRBV7-9	TRBJ2-1	CASSSGGSNEQFF	TGTGCCAGCAGCTCGGGGGGCAGCAATGAGCAGTTCTTC